This T cell receptor (beta chain) emerged from a study of T cell responses to AZD1222 COVID-19 vaccine. Assay used: immunoSEQ multiplex PCR; TCRdb lists only in-frame clones, some missing. The sample has approximately 170,000 clones; approximately 93% are singletons. The junction had 7 bases not matched to a gene; V was cut back by 5 bases and J by 3 bases. Germline V gene sequence: CDR1 SGHNT, CDR2 YYREEE (reference sequence). The CDR3 has 15 residues. This material consisted of peripheral blood, taken on day 0 of AZD1222 vaccination. The genes are TRBV5-4 and TRBJ2-1, with TRBD2 matching 8 bases. This TCR was sampled from an adult in good health. In nucleotides, the CDR3 is TGTGCCAGCAGACGACCGGGACTAGACTACAATGAGCAGTTCTTC. The encoded protein is CASRRPGLDYNEQFF.